This TCR beta chain was identified during a study of T cells in narcolepsy. Per the germline V gene, CDR1 is SEHNR and CDR2 is FQNEAQ (reference sequence). This CDR3 has 16 amino acids. Trimming removed 0 bases from V and 0 bases from J; junction bases left unmatched: 2. As to this clone: The antigen is not known.

Whole-study results and caveats: Some memory CD4+ repertoires had no autoreactive clone sequences. Blood of same and different patients, but not healthy controls, reportedly held recurring autoreactive clonotypes. HCRT-specific and TRIB2-specific autoreactive clonotypes appeared among same-patient CSF and blood CD4+ clonotypes.

The assay was immunoSEQ multiplex PCR, and TCRdb's table has in-frame clones only and misses some. Of 27,000 or so clones in the sample, roughly 86% were seen once. The chain carries TRBV7-9 and TRBJ2-4; 7 nucleotides agree with TRBD1. The sample comprised CD45RA- memory CD4+ T cells from PBMCs. The clonotype originates from a human donor with narcolepsy. The CDR3 sequence: CASSLATGIAKNIQYF. CDR3 coding DNA: TGTGCCAGCAGCTTAGCGACAGGGATAGCCAAAAACATTCAGTACTTC. Based on the CDR3 plus reference TRBV7-9 and TRBJ2-4, the full variable domain is DTGVSQNPRHKITKRGQNVTFRCDPISEHNRLYWYRQTLGQGPEFLTYFQNEAQLEKSRLLSDRFSAERPKGSFSTLEIQRTEQGDSAMYLCASSLATGIAKNIQYFGAGTRLSVL.